What follows are 22 T cell receptor beta chains derived from one specimen sequenced in a study of blood T cell repertoires in COVID-19. Data came from immunoSEQ multiplex PCR; TCRdb stores just in-frame clones and leaves some out. The data contain around 70,000 clones, 75% to 90% of them seen just once; the ten biggest clones take up around 0.6%. What was sequenced was peripheral blood. All receptors derive from a man between 60 and 75 years old with acute or convalescent COVID-19.

In its sample, this clone was seen a few times. This chain links TRBV7-9 with TRBJ2-3; the match to TRBD1 covers 9 bases. This CDR3 comprises 15 residues. Trimming removed 3 bases from V and 2 bases from J; junction bases left unmatched: 3. From germline, CDR1 is SEHNR and CDR2 FQNEAQ (reference sequence). CDR3 protein: CASSLDRGFTDTQYF. The CDR3 coding sequence is TGTGCCAGCAGCTTGGACAGGGGATTCACAGATACGCAGTATTTT.

The chain uses TRBV7-9 and TRBJ1-2; D is possibly TRBD1 (5 bases). The CDR3 runs to 13 residues. The germline V gene has CDR1 SEHNR and CDR2 FQNEAQ (reference sequence). Between the trimmed V and J ends, which lost 1 base and 7 bases, there was a span of 10 bases. In DNA, the CDR3 is TGTGCCAGCAGCTTAGACGGGGGTGGTGGCTACACCTTC. Translation gives CASSLDGGGGYTF. Supplemented by reference TRBV7-9 and TRBJ1-2, the full variable domain reads DTGVSQNPRHKITKRGQNVTFRCDPISEHNRLYWYRQTLGQGPEFLTYFQNEAQLEKSRLLSDRFSAERPKGSFSTLEIQRTEQGDSAMYLCASSLDGGGGYTFGSGTRLTVV.

The rearrangement links TRBV9 to TRBJ2-5, with 7 bases fitting TRBD2. The CDR3 has 20 residues. Germline V gene lookup returns CDR1 SGDLS and CDR2 YYNGEE. After removal of 1 base from V and 0 bases from J, the junction contained 18 bases not matched to a gene. The CDR3 region has the DNA TGTGCCAGCAGCGTACGTCAGCACGTTGTTGGGGGGGGGAACCAAGAGACCCAGTACTTC. Its protein is CASSVRQHVVGGGNQETQYF.

The chain has TRBV9 and TRBJ2-3; 8 nucleotides align to TRBD2. CDR1 is SGDLS and CDR2 is YYNGEE in the germline V gene. The CDR3 has 15 amino acids. V gave up 2 bases and J gave up 1 base; unmatched junction bases: 3. This CDR3 reads CASSVREGGTDTQYF. The DNA for the CDR3 is TGTGCCAGCAGCGTTCGGGAGGGGGGCACAGATACGCAGTATTTT.

V gene TRBV29-1 combines with J gene TRBJ1-2, with a weak D call TRBD1 (6 bases). Germline V lookup: CDR1 SQVTM, CDR2 ANQGSEA. The V end was cut by 3 bases, the J end by 2 bases, with 10 bases between. There are 13 residues in the CDR3. The CDR3 sequence is CSVDRQENYGYTF. CDR3 nucleotides: TGCAGCGTTGATCGACAGGAGAACTATGGCTACACCTTC.

The chain combines TRBV18 with TRBJ1-5, with a weak D call TRBD1 (5 bases). The germline V gene has CDR1 KGHSH and CDR2 LQKENI. The CDR3 covers 15 residues. Trimming left V 3 bases short and J 0 bases short, with 9 bases between. CDR3 nucleotide sequence: TGTGCCAGCTCACCGACAGTAGTTAGCAATCAGCCCCAGCATTTT. Translating it yields CASSPTVVSNQPQHF.

This clone was seen more than once but under ten times. This chain uses TRBV7-8 with TRBJ1-4; possibly TRBD1 for D (6 bases). The CDR3 length is 15 residues. Germline V lookup: CDR1 SGHVS, CDR2 FQNEAQ. V lost 5 bases to trimming and J lost 7 bases, with 17 bases between them. CDR3 amino acids: CASSPYRVGVEKLFF. The DNA of the CDR3 is TGTGCCAGCAGCCCATACAGGGTGGGTGTTGAAAAACTGTTTTTT.

The J gene is TRBJ1-6, the V gene TRBV9; 10 bases agree with TRBD1. Germline V gene data show CDR1 as SGDLS and CDR2 as YYNGEE. CDR3 length: 15 amino acids. V shed 2 bases and J 9 bases; nucleotides not matched to a gene: 5. The CDR3 DNA is TGTGCCAGCAGCGTGGGACAGGGGTATGGTTCACCCCTCCACTTT. Its translation is CASSVGQGYGSPLHF.

The chain recombines TRBV5-6 with TRBJ2-1; the match to TRBD2 covers 9 bases. The CDR3 has 15 amino acids. V lost 0 bases, J lost 12 bases, and 10 bases stayed unmatched. The germline V gene encodes CDR1 SGHDT and CDR2 YYEEEE. CDR3 in DNA: TGTGCCAGCAGCTTGGAGTTAGCGGGGGCCGGAGGGCAGTTCTTC. Amino acid sequence: CASSLELAGAGGQFF.

The chain links TRBV7-9 to TRBJ2-3; D is ambiguous. Germline CDR1 and CDR2: SEHNR and FQNEAQ (reference sequence). The CDR3 contains 14 residues. The ends were cut back, 5 bases at V and 0 bases at J, with 9 bases in the middle. The CDR3 bases are TGTGCCAGCAGCGTACTTTCTAGCACAGATACGCAGTATTTT. It encodes CASSVLSSTDTQYF.

The chain employs TRBV6-1 and TRBJ2-3, with TRBD2 matching 14 bases. Germline CDR1 is MNHNS and CDR2 is SASEGT. The V and J ends lost 0 bases and 7 bases, in that order; junction bases with no gene match: 3. The CDR3 loop spans 16 amino acids. The CDR3 DNA follows: TGTGCCAGCAGTGAAGCGACTAGCGGGGGGGCAAATACGCAGTATTTT. Translation gives CASSEATSGGANTQYF.

The CDR3 region is CASSFVSGELFF. CDR3 sequence (DNA): TGTGCCAGCAGTTTCGTATCCGGGGAGCTGTTTTTT. V usage is TRBV6-2 or TRBV6-3 and J usage is TRBJ2-2; no reliable D call. Per the germline V gene, CDR1 is MNHEY and CDR2 is SVGEGT. The CDR3 length is 12 residues. Deletions cut 4 bases from V and 6 bases from J, with 6 bases between.

This chain links TRBV6-1 with TRBJ1-2; D unclear. The V end was cut by 1 base, the J end by 4 bases, with 10 bases between. Germline V gene data show CDR1 as MNHNS and CDR2 as SASEGT. The CDR3 is 14 amino acids. The CDR3 DNA reads TGTGCCAGCAGTGAAGGCGGCAGCTTCTATGGCTACACCTTC. The encoded protein is CASSEGGSFYGYTF.

The chain employs TRBV5-5 and TRBJ1-5; TRBD1 aligns across 7 bases. Germline loops: CDR1 SGHKS, CDR2 YYEKEE (reference sequence). V trimming: 3 bases; J trimming: 4 bases; junction bases outside the gene matches: 7. This CDR3 region has 15 residues. In nucleotides, the CDR3 is TGTGCCAGCAGCTCTTTCACAGGGGCAAATCAGCCCCAGCATTTT. Encoded protein: CASSSFTGANQPQHF.

V and J are TRBV5-8 and TRBJ2-2; 11 bases match TRBD2. J was trimmed by 3 bases and V by 2 bases; bases with no gene match: 3. Per germline, CDR1 SGHTS and CDR2 YDEGEE. The CDR3 sequence is 16 residues long. The DNA for the CDR3 is TGTGCCAGCAGCTTTAGCGGGGGGGCCGACACCGGGGAGCTGTTTTTT. Its translation is CASSFSGGADTGELFF.

The V and J genes are TRBV29-1 and TRBJ2-3, with D uncertain. Trimming cost V 8 bases and J 3 bases, with 9 bases left between them. This CDR3 is 11 amino acids long. Germline CDR1 SQVTM, CDR2 ANQGSEA. In DNA form, the CDR3 reads TGCAGCTGTTCCGGGACAGATACGCAGTATTTT. Amino acids: CSCSGTDTQYF.

The genes are TRBV7-3 and TRBJ2-1; 10 bases line up with TRBD2. V trimming: 2 bases; J trimming: 4 bases; junction bases outside the gene matches: 11. Germline values: CDR1 SGHTA, CDR2 FQGTGA. The CDR3 has 18 residues. CDR3 nucleotides: TGTGCCAGCAGCTTATATGTGGCTAGCGGGAGAACTTACAATGAGCAGTTCTTC. Protein: CASSLYVASGRTYNEQFF.

The chain combines TRBV5-1 with TRBJ2-5; perhaps TRBD1 as D (6 bases). This CDR3 has 15 residues. Germline CDR1 reads SGHRS; CDR2 reads YFSETQ. The V gene lost 0 bases and the J gene lost 2 bases, with 11 bases spanning the gap. The CDR3 nucleotides are TGCGCCAGCAGCTTGGTCGATGGACAGCAAGAGACCCAGTACTTC. It encodes CASSLVDGQQETQYF. Looking up the rest from reference TRBV5-1 and TRBJ2-5 gives the full variable domain: KAGVTQTPRYLIKTRGQQVTLSCSPISGHRSVSWYQQTPGQGLQFLFEYFSETQRNKGNFPGRFSGRQFSNSRSEMNVSTLELGDSALYLCASSLVDGQQETQYFGPGTRLLVL.

This rearrangement joins TRBV5-6 to TRBJ2-7; D is possibly TRBD2 (5 bases). The V and J ends lost 4 bases and 3 bases respectively, with 14 bases between them. The CDR3 covers 14 residues. The V gene's germline CDR1 is SGHDT and CDR2 YYEEEE. The CDR3 region is CASSQLRALYEQYF. The CDR3 DNA follows: TGTGCCAGCAGCCAGTTGAGGGCCCTCTACGAGCAGTACTTC. The whole variable domain, filled in from reference TRBV5-6 and TRBJ2-7, reads DAGVTQSPTHLIKTRGQQVTLRCSPKSGHDTVSWYQQALGQGPQFIFQYYEEEERQRGNFPDRFSGHQFPNYSSELNVNALLLGDSALYLCASSQLRALYEQYFGPGTRLTVT.

The CDR3 is CASSRTSGAQGTQYF. CDR3 nucleotide sequence: TGTGCCAGCAGCCGGACTAGCGGGGCCCAGGGGACCCAGTACTTC. The gene calls are TRBV11-2 and TRBJ2-5; 12 nucleotides match TRBD2. Germline CDR1 SGHAT, CDR2 FQNNGV. Trimming took 5 bases from V and 7 from J; bases not matched to a gene: 8. This CDR3 is built from 15 residues.

V gene TRBV2 combines with J gene TRBJ1-4; D remains ambiguous. V shed 3 bases and J shed 5 bases, with 10 bases lying between them. CDR1 is SNHLY and CDR2 is FYNNEI in the germline V gene. This CDR3 spans 14 amino acids. The CDR3 region has the DNA TGTGCCAGCAGTGATTGGTCTGAGAATGAAAAACTGTTTTTT. This sequence encodes CASSDWSENEKLFF.

The CDR3 region has the DNA TGTGCCAGCAGCTTAACCCTAGCGGGAGCCGAGCAGTACTTC. Translating gives CASSLTLAGAEQYF. The chain employs TRBV7-9 and TRBJ2-7, with TRBD2 matching over 10 bases. The CDR3 spans 14 residues. V shed 2 bases, J shed 6 bases, and the junction held 4 bases outside the gene matches. CDR1 is SEHNR, CDR2 FQNEAQ, per germline (reference sequence).